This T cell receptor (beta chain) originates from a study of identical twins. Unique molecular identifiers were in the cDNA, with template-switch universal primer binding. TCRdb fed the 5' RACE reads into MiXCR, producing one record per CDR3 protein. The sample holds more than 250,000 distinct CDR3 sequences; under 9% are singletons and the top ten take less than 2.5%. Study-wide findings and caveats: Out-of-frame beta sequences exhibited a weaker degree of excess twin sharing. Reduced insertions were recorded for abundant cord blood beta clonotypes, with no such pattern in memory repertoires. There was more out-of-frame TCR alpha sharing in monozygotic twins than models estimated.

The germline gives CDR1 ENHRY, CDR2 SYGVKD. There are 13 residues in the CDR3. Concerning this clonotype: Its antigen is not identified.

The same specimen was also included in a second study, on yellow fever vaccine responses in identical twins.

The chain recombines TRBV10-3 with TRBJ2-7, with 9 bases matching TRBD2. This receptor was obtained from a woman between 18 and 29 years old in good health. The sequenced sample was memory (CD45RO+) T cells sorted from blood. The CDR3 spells CACGRGASYEQYF. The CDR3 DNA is TGTGCTTGCGGGAGGGGGGCCTCCTACGAGCAGTACTTC.